This T cell receptor beta chain was profiled in a study of CD8+ T cells in alopecia areata. Broader study findings: Patients showed less clear TCR sequence sharing than mice, possibly partly because of HLA diversity.

Treatment reported: oral pan-JAK inhibitor, 5-10 mg twice daily. A word on this clone: What it binds is not known.

RNA, once extracted, was reverse transcribed into cDNA for use as the sequencing template. Generated by immunoSEQ multiplex PCR, the TCRdb table keeps only in-frame clones and is missing some. The sample has 130,000 or so clones, about 85% seen once. Sequences were derived from CD8+ T cells sorted from blood, sampled at week 4, from a patient treated with tofacitinib. The TCR sequence derives from a human donor with alopecia areata.

The CDR3 loop is CASSSPASAHYEQYF. Here the CDR3 DNA reads TGTGCCAGCAGCTCCCCGGCATCGGCACACTACGAGCAGTACTTC. The chain combines TRBV7-9 with TRBJ2-7; D gene uncertain. CDR1 and CDR2 from the germline V gene are SEHNR and FQNEAQ (reference sequence). With 4 bases removed from V and 3 bases from J, the gap between germline ends came to 16 bases. The CDR3 contains 15 residues.